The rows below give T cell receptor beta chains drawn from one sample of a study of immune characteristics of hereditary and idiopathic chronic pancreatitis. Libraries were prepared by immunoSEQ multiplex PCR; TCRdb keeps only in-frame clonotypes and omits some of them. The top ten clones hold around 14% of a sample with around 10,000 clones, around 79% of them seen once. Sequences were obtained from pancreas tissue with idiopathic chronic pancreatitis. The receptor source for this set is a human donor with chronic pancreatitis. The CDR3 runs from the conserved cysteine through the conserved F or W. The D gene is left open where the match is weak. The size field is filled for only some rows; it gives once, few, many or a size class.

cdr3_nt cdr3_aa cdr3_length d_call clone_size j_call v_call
TGTGCCAGCAGCCAAGCGACCTACCGGGAGCTGTTTTTT CASSQATYRELFF 13 . . TRBJ2-2 TRBV14
TGTGCCAGCAGCTTGGGGCCCGGGTCCTACGAGCAGTACTTC CASSLGPGSYEQYF 14 . . TRBJ2-7 TRBV13
TGTGCCAGCTCACCACGGGACAGGGCCGATGAGCAGTTCTTC CASSPRDRADEQFF 14 TRBD1 . TRBJ2-1 TRBV18
TGTGCCAGTAGTATGGGGTCCCGGGAGACCCAGTACTTC CASSMGSRETQYF 13 . . TRBJ2-5 TRBV19
TGTGCCAGCAGTGAATTGGGGGGCAGCTCCTACAATGAGCAGTTCTTC CASSELGGSSYNEQFF 16 . few TRBJ2-1 TRBV25-1
TGTGCCACCAGCAGAGATCTGGACTCCACAGATACGCAGTATTTT CATSRDLDSTDTQYF 15 . . TRBJ2-3 TRBV15
TGCGCCAGCAGCCACTCGGGGGATGGCTACACCTTC CASSHSGDGYTF 12 . . TRBJ1-2 TRBV4-3
TGTGCCAGCAGTGAGGGCGGGGGAAGGCAAGAGACCCAGTACTTC CASSEGGGRQETQYF 15 TRBD2 . TRBJ2-5 TRBV2
TGTGCCAGCAGCCAGGACAGGGGTGCTCAGCCCCAGCATTTT CASSQDRGAQPQHF 14 TRBD1 . TRBJ1-5 TRBV7-9
TGTGCCAGCAGCTTGGGGGGCGGGAACACTGAAGCTTTCTTT CASSLGGGNTEAFF 14 . once TRBJ1-1 TRBV13
TGTGCCAGCAGTTATGATATTTCTGGGGCCAACGTCCTGACTTTC CASSYDISGANVLTF 15 . . TRBJ2-6 TRBV6-5
TGCGCCAGCAGTCCCCCCGTTGGAGGCCCCCCATTCCAAGAGACCCAGTACTTC CASSPPVGGPPFQETQYF 18 . . TRBJ2-5 TRBV23-1
TGTGCCACCAGTGAGGCTGGGACAGGGAATGAAAAACTGTTTTTT CATSEAGTGNEKLFF 15 TRBD1 few TRBJ1-4 TRBV24-1
TGTGCCATCAGACCACAGGGCGGCGAGCAGTACTTC CAIRPQGGEQYF 12 . . TRBJ2-7 TRBV10-3
TGCGCCAGCAGCCTCGAAGGGACAGGGTATTCACCCCTCCACTTT CASSLEGTGYSPLHF 15 TRBD1 few TRBJ1-6 TRBV4-1
TGTGCCAGCAGCTCGGGATTGAACACTGAAGCTTTCTTT CASSSGLNTEAFF 13 . . TRBJ1-1 TRBV11-3
TGTGCCAGCAGCTCCTTAGCGGGTTCGAGCTCCTACAATGAGCAGTTCTTC CASSSLAGSSSYNEQFF 17 TRBD2 . TRBJ2-1 TRBV13
TGTGCCAGCAGCTCCCGCGTGCGACAGGGGGGAATAGCCAAAAACATTCAGTACTTC CASSSRVRQGGIAKNIQYF 19 TRBD1 . TRBJ2-4 TRBV28
TGTGCCAGCAGTTACTCGGCAGGGTTTGCCTCTGAAATTAATACGCAGTATTTT CASSYSAGFASEINTQYF 18 . . TRBJ2-3 TRBV6-2/TRBV6-3
TGTGCCAGCAGCCAAGATAGGGACAGGGCTCTCTATGGCTACACCTTC CASSQDRDRALYGYTF 16 TRBD1 . TRBJ1-2 TRBV4-2
TGTGCCAGCAGCCAAGATTATCAGGGGTTGAACACTGAAGCTTTCTTT CASSQDYQGLNTEAFF 16 . . TRBJ1-1 TRBV4-2
TGTGCCAGCAGTTACTCGATGGGCGGGGGGGCGTCGGAGACCCAGTACTTC CASSYSMGGGASETQYF 17 TRBD2 . TRBJ2-5 TRBV6-2/TRBV6-3
TGTGCCAGCAGTTTCCCAACGGGGAGGGGGGTGTATGAGCAGTTCTTC CASSFPTGRGVYEQFF 16 . . TRBJ2-1 TRBV6-5
TGTGCCAGCAGTGATCTGAGGGACAGCGAACACAATGAGCAGTTCTTC CASSDLRDSEHNEQFF 16 TRBD1 once TRBJ2-1 TRBV25-1
TGTGCCAGCAGAGGGGACCTCAATCAGCCCCAGCATTTT CASRGDLNQPQHF 13 . . TRBJ1-5 TRBV28
TGCGCCAGCAGCTTAGGGGGGGTAGATGATGAACTGTTTTTT CASSLGGVDDELFF 14 . once TRBJ1-4 TRBV5-1
TGTGCCAGCAGAGGAGGGAACTCCGAGACCCAGTACTTC CASRGGNSETQYF 13 . few TRBJ2-5 TRBV25-1
TGTGCCAGCAGTCACTCCCCAGGTTATGGCTACACCTTC CASSHSPGYGYTF 13 . . TRBJ1-2 TRBV27
TGTGCCAGCAGCCGAGATCTTTTAGGGACCCAGTACTTC CASSRDLLGTQYF 13 . once TRBJ2-5 TRBV11-3
TGTGCCAGCAGCTCGGGACTCTACTTCGAGCAGTACTTC CASSSGLYFEQYF 13 . . TRBJ2-7 TRBV7-9
TGTGCCAGCAGTGATAACAATGAGCAGTTCTTC CASSDNNEQFF 11 . . TRBJ2-1 TRBV6-6
TGTGCCACCAGCAGAGATCATCCAATGACAGGGAACACTGAAGCTTTCTTT CATSRDHPMTGNTEAFF 17 . . TRBJ1-1 TRBV15
TGTGCCTGGATCGACAGTGCCTACGAGCAGTACTTC CAWIDSAYEQYF 12 . . TRBJ2-7 TRBV30
TGTGCCAGCAGCTTAGGAGGTAGCGGCCACAATGAGCAGTTCTTC CASSLGGSGHNEQFF 15 . few TRBJ2-1 TRBV11-3
TGTGCCAGCAGCCCAACAGGTTCCGGGGAGCTGTTTTTT CASSPTGSGELFF 13 . . TRBJ2-2 TRBV7-3
TGTGCCAGTAGTACCAACAGGGCTGGCACAGATACGCAGTATTTT CASSTNRAGTDTQYF 15 . . TRBJ2-3 TRBV19
TGTGCCAGCTCCCCACACCGAGGGACTAGCGTAGGGCTGGTTGATACGCAGTATTTT CASSPHRGTSVGLVDTQYF 19 TRBD2 . TRBJ2-3 TRBV18